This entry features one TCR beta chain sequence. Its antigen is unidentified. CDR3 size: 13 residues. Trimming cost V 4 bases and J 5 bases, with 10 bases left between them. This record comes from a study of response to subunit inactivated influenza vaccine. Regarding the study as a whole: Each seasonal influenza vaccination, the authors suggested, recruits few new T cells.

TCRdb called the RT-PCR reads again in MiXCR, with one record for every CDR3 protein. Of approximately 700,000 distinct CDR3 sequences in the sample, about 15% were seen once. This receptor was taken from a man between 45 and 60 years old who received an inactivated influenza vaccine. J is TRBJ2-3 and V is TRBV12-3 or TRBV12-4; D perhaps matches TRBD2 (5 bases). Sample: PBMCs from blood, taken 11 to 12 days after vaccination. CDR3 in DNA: TGTGCCAGCAGTTACGGACGGGGAGATACGCAGTATTTT. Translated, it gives CASSYGRGDTQYF.